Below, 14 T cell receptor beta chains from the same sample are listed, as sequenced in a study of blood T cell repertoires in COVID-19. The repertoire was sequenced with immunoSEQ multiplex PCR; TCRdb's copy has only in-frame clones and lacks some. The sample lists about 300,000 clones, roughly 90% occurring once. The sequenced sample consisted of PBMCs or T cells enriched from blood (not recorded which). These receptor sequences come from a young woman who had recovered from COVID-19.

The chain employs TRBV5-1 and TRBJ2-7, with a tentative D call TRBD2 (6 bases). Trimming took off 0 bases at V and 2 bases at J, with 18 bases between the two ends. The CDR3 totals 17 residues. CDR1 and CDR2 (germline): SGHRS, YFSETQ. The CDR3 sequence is CASSLAKSGVRPYEQYF. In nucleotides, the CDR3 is TGCGCCAGCAGCTTGGCCAAGTCGGGAGTTCGACCCTACGAGCAGTACTTC.

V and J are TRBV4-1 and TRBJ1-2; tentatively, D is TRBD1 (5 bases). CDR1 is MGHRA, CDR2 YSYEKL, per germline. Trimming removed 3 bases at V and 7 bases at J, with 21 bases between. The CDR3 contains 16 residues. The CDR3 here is CASSQEPRTSGGGYTF. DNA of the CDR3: TGCGCCAGCAGCCAGGAACCTAGGACTAGCGGGGGTGGCTACACCTTC.

This CDR3 reads CASGDSGRARNEQFF. The CDR3 DNA reads TGTGCCAGCGGGGATAGCGGGAGGGCTCGAAATGAGCAGTTCTTC. V usage is TRBV27 and J usage is TRBJ2-1; the match to TRBD2 covers 11 bases. J gave up 7 bases and V 8 bases, and 10 bases lay outside the gene matches. The CDR3 runs to 15 residues. Germline V lookup: CDR1 MNHEY, CDR2 SMNVEV (reference sequence).

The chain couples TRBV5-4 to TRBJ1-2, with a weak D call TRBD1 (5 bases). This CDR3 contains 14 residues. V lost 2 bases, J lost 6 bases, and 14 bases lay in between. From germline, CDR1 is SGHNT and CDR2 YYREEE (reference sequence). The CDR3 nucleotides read TGTGCCAGCAGCTTTCGGAGCAGGGAGGATGGCTACACCTTC. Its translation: CASSFRSREDGYTF.

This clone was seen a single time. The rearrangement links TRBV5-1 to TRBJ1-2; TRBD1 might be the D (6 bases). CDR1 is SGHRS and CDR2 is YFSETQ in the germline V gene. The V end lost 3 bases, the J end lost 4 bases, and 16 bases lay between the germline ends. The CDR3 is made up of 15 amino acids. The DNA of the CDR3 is TGCGCCAGCAGCTCCCAGGGGACCCATGTCTATGGCTACACCTTC. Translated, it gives CASSSQGTHVYGYTF.

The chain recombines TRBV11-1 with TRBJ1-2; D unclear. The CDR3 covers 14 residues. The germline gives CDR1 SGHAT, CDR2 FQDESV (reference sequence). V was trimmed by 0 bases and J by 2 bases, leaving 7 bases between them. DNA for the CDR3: TGTGCCAGCAGCTTAGCGACGGAGAACTATGGCTACACCTTC. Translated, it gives CASSLATENYGYTF. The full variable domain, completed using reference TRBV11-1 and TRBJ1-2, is EAEVAQSPRYKITEKSQAVAFWCDPISGHATLYWYRQILGQGPELLVQFQDESVVDDSQLPKDRFSAERLKGVDSTLKIQPAELGDSAMYLCASSLATENYGYTFGSGTRLTVV.

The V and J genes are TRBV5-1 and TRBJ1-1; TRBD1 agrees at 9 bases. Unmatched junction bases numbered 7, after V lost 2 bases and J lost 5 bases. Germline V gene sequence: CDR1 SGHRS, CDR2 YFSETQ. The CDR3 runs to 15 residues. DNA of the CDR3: TGCGCCAGCAGCTTCCAAGGGACAGGGTGGACTGAAGCTTTCTTT. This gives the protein CASSFQGTGWTEAFF. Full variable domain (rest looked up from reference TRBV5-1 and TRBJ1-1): KAGVTQTPRYLIKTRGQQVTLSCSPISGHRSVSWYQQTPGQGLQFLFEYFSETQRNKGNFPGRFSGRQFSNSRSEMNVSTLELGDSALYLCASSFQGTGWTEAFFGQGTRLTVV.

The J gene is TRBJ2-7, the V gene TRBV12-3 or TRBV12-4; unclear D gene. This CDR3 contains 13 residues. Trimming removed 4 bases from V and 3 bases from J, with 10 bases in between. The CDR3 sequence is CASSYQENYEQYF. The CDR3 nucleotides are TGTGCCAGCAGTTACCAGGAAAACTACGAGCAGTACTTC.

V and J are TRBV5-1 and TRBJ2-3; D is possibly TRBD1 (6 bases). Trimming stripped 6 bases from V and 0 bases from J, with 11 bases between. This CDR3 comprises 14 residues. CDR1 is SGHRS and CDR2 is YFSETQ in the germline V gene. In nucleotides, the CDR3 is TGCGCCAGCAAATTGCAGGGGAGCACAGATACGCAGTATTTT. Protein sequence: CASKLQGSTDTQYF.

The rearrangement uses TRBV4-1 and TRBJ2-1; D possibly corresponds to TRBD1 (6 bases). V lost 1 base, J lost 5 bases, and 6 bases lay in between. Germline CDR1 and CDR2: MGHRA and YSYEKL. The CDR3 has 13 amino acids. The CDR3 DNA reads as TGCGCCAGCAGCCAAGCAGGGGACAATGAGCAGTTCTTC. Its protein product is CASSQAGDNEQFF.

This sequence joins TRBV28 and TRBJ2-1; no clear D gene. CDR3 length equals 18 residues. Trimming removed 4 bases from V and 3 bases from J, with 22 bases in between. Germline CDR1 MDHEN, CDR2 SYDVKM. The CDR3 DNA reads TGTGCCAGCAGTTCCCTAAACCGACTGATGGAAGGCTACAATGAGCAGTTCTTC. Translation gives CASSSLNRLMEGYNEQFF.

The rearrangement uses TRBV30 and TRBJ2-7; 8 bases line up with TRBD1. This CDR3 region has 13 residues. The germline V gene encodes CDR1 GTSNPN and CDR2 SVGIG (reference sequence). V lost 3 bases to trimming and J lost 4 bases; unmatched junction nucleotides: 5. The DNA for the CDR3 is TGTGCCTGGAGCCCCAGGGGGCAGTACGAGCAGTACTTC. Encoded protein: CAWSPRGQYEQYF. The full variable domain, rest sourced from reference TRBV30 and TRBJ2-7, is SQTIHQWPATLVQPVGSPLSLECTVEGTSNPNLYWYRQAAGRGLQLLFYSVGIGQISSEVPQNLSASRPQDRQFILSSKKLLLSDSGFYLCAWSPRGQYEQYFGPGTRLTVT.

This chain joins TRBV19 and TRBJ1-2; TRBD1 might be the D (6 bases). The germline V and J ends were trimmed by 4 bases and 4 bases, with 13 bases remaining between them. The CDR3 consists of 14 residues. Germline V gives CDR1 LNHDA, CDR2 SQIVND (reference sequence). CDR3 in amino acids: CASSTQGIGYGYTF. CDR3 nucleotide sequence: TGTGCCAGTAGTACCCAGGGGATCGGCTATGGCTACACCTTC.

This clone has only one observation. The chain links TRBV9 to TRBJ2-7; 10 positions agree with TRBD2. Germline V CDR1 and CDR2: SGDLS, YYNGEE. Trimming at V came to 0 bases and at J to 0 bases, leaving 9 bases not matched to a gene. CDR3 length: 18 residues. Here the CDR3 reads CASSVGASGGKISYEQYF. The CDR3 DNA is TGTGCCAGCAGCGTAGGGGCTAGCGGGGGTAAAATCTCCTACGAGCAGTACTTC.